The rows below give T cell receptor beta chains drawn from one sample of a study of blood T cells in healthy people across ages. Using its own MiXCR run on the 5' RACE reads, TCRdb lists one record per CDR3 protein. The sample includes 650,000 to 1,000,000 distinct CDR3 sequences, 35% to 40% of them seen just once. What was sequenced was blood. All receptors come from a young man in good health. CDR3s include the opening cysteine and the closing phenylalanine or tryptophan. A D gene is named only where the DNA matches it firmly. Size is stated for part of the rows, as once, few or many counts, or as a class when the clone is expanded.

len	v_gene	j_gene	abundance	d_gene	CDR3aa	CDR3nt
13	TRBV5-1	TRBJ1-1	many	.	CASSLRGGTEAFF	TGTGCCAGCAGCTTAAGGGGCGGCACTGAAGCTTTCTTT
17	TRBV4-3	TRBJ2-2	.	TRBD2	CASSQEAGLAAPGELFF	TGCGCCAGCAGCCAAGAGGCGGGACTAGCGGCCCCCGGGGAGCTGTTTTTT
14	TRBV12-3/TRBV12-4	TRBJ1-1	.	.	CASSFGGFDTEAFF	TGTGCCAGCAGTTTTGGGGGTTTCGACACTGAAGCTTTCTTT
14	TRBV6-5	TRBJ1-1	.	.	CASSYPGQNTEAFF	TGTGCCAGCAGTTATCCGGGGCAGAACACTGAAGCTTTCTTT
16	TRBV4-2	TRBJ1-5	.	.	CASSPEGSGTRQPQHF	TGTGCCAGCAGCCCCGAAGGCTCAGGGACTCGTCAGCCCCAGCATTTT
14	TRBV29-1	TRBJ2-2	many	.	CSVDLTGITGELFF	TGCAGCGTTGATTTAACAGGGATCACCGGGGAGCTGTTTTTT
10	TRBV20-1	TRBJ2-1	few	.	CSAGADEQFF	TGCAGTGCTGGGGCGGATGAGCAGTTCTTC
15	TRBV7-3	TRBJ2-4	few	TRBD2	CASANSGGGENIQYF	TGTGCCAGCGCGAATTCGGGCGGGGGGGAGAACATTCAGTACTTC
13	TRBV5-6	TRBJ2-7	many	.	CASSLAGLYEQYF	TGTGCCAGCAGCTTGGCCGGACTCTACGAGCAGTACTTC
14	TRBV20-1	TRBJ2-3	.	TRBD2	CSSFRFGGEDTQYF	TGCAGTTCCTTTCGCTTCGGGGGGGAGGATACGCAGTATTTT
13	TRBV27	TRBJ2-7	.	.	CASSFESSYEQYF	TGTGCCAGCAGTTTCGAATCCTCCTACGAGCAGTACTTC
19	TRBV4-3	TRBJ2-3	.	.	CASSHEPPSGPAVGHTQYF	.
16	TRBV9	TRBJ2-1	few	TRBD2	CASSVGPPGGLNEQFF	TGTGCCAGCAGCGTAGGTCCCCCGGGGGGGCTCAATGAGCAGTTCTTC
17	TRBV7-8	TRBJ1-5	.	.	CASSLGPGQTTNQPQHF	TGTGCCAGCAGCTTAGGGCCTGGTCAGACAACCAATCAGCCCCAGCATTTT
16	TRBV4-3	TRBJ2-3	many	TRBD1	CASSQGFRDRGDTQYF	TGCGCCAGCAGTCAAGGGTTCCGGGACAGGGGAGATACGCAGTATTTT
17	TRBV5-1	TRBJ2-5	.	.	CASSFGRFNLGRKTQYF	TGCGCCAGCAGCTTTGGGCGATTTAATCTTGGGCGAAAGACCCAGTACTTC
16	TRBV21-1	TRBJ2-7	.	.	CASSKGVWTPLLGQYF	TGTGCCAGCAGCAAAGGCGTGTGGACGCCTCTTTTAGGGCAGTACTTC
14	TRBV20-1	TRBJ2-1	.	TRBD2	CSARPRAGGNEQFF	TGCAGTGCTAGACCCCGAGCGGGGGGGAATGAGCAGTTCTTC
17	TRBV12-3/TRBV12-4	TRBJ2-1	.	.	CASSLGQGLSVSNEQFF	TGTGCCAGCAGTTTAGGACAGGGACTTTCTGTTTCTAATGAGCAGTTCTTC
12	TRBV5-5	TRBJ1-1	.	.	CASSRAEGEAFF	TGTGCCAGCAGCCGGGCCGAAGGGGAAGCTTTCTTT
13	TRBV4-3	TRBJ2-3	.	.	CASSQDVSDTQYF	TGCGCCAGCAGCCAAGATGTGTCGGATACGCAGTATTTT
16	TRBV5-6	TRBJ1-2	.	TRBD1	CASSRTGDIANYGYTF	TGTGCCAGCAGCCGAACAGGGGACATAGCTAACTATGGCTACACCTTC
14	TRBV6-5	TRBJ2-1	.	TRBD1	CASAWTGRRNEQFF	TGTGCCAGTGCCTGGACAGGGCGGAGGAATGAGCAGTTCTTC
15	TRBV12-3/TRBV12-4	TRBJ1-1	.	.	CASSFGQGLGTEAFF	TGTGCCAGCAGCTTCGGCCAGGGATTAGGCACTGAAGCTTTCTTT
16	TRBV4-1	TRBJ2-1	.	.	CASSQEGIVAYNEQFF	TGCGCCAGCAGCCAAGAGGGTATCGTGGCCTACAATGAGCAGTTCTTC
14	TRBV10-3	TRBJ2-3	.	TRBD2	CAIGTSGIEATQYF	TGTGCCATCGGGACTAGCGGGATCGAGGCTACGCAGTATTTT
14	TRBV5-1	TRBJ1-5	.	TRBD1	CASSIGTGNQPQHF	TGCGCCAGCAGCATCGGGACAGGCAATCAGCCCCAGCATTTT
16	TRBV4-3	TRBJ2-5	.	.	CASSQDESRTDNEQYF	TGCGCCAGCAGCCAAGATGAAAGTCGGACCGACAATGAGCAGTACTTC
16	TRBV2	TRBJ2-3	few	.	CASRERESTSTDTQYF	TGTGCCAGCAGGGAAAGGGAATCTACTAGCACAGATACGCAGTATTTT
15	TRBV27	TRBJ1-4	few	TRBD1	CASSSADRGAEKLFF	TGTGCCAGCAGTTCAGCAGACAGGGGGGCTGAAAAACTGTTTTTT
14	TRBV5-5	TRBJ2-5	once	.	CASSFVASRETQYF	TGTGCCAGCAGCTTTGTCGCTTCCCGAGAGACCCAGTACTTC
15	TRBV2	TRBJ2-3	few	.	CASSKDDPSTDTQYF	TGTGCCAGCAGTAAAGATGATCCGAGCACAGATACGCAGTATTTT
16	TRBV5-1	TRBJ2-2	.	.	CASLPASKEDTGELFF	TGCGCCAGCCTCCCGGCGAGTAAAGAGGACACCGGGGAGCTGTTTTTT
16	TRBV11-3	TRBJ2-5	.	.	CASSSHRTGMGETQYF	TGTGCCAGCAGCTCTCACCGTACGGGGATGGGAGAGACCCAGTACTTC